The entry below describes one T cell receptor beta chain. Antigen specificity is unknown. This entry belongs to a study of cytomegalovirus exposure and HLA in healthy donors. Overall study findings and caveats: Across donors, sequencing depth was assumed by presence/absence analyses to be roughly uniform. CMV serostatus was the only recorded immune exposure for donors.

This CDR3 region has 18 residues. Germline CDR1 and CDR2: PRHDT and FYEKMQ (reference sequence). J gave up 2 bases and V 0 bases, and 6 bases lay outside the gene matches. With 60 Vbeta and 13 Jbeta primers, the PCR was carried out. Repertoires were generated with immunoSEQ multiplex PCR, while TCRdb's copy carries only in-frame clones and drops some. The sample carries 150,000 to 200,000 clones, roughly 79% recorded once. This receptor was identified in a woman between 40 and 55 years old in good health and CMV-seronegative. Sequencing was done on a sample of PBMCs. The V gene is TRBV13, the J gene TRBJ2-3, with 12 bases that match TRBD2. In nucleotides, the CDR3 is TGTGCCAGCAGCTTAGGGGGGACTAGCGGGCTGATCACAGATACGCAGTATTTT. This codes for CASSLGGTSGLITDTQYF.